This entry features one T cell receptor beta chain sequence. Produced via immunoSEQ multiplex PCR; TCRdb's table is partial and in-frame only. The sample records about 27,000 clones, over 90% being singletons. The sample comes from a study of chemoradiotherapy in HPV16-positive cancers. The junction had 3 bases not matched to a gene; V was cut back by 4 bases and J by 7 bases. CDR1 SGHTA and CDR2 FQGTGA come from the germline V gene. The CDR3 consists of 14 residues. V usage is TRBV7-3 and J usage is TRBJ2-7; 14 nucleotides match TRBD2. The sample here was blood, taken from a patient who underwent chemoradiotherapy. This sequence was found in a human donor with HPV-associated anogenital cancer. CDR3 DNA sequence: TGTGCCAGCAGCTCGGGACTAGCGGGAGAAGAGCAGTACTTC. Translating gives CASSSGLAGEEQYF. The full variable domain, completed using reference TRBV7-3 and TRBJ2-7, is GAGVSQTPSNKVTEKGKYVELRCDPISGHTALYWYRQSLGQGPEFLIYFQGTGAADDSGLPNDRFFAVRPEGSVSTLKIQRTERGDSAVYLCASSSGLAGEEQYFGPGTRLTVT.